A selection of T cell receptor beta chains follows, all from one sample in a study of blood T cell repertoires in COVID-19. Sequencing was performed with immunoSEQ multiplex PCR; in TCRdb, only in-frame clones are kept and a portion is missing. The sample includes 240,000 or so clones, 70% to 75% of them seen just once. The sequenced material came from peripheral blood. Every receptor here comes from an elderly woman with acute or convalescent COVID-19. The CDR3 runs from the conserved cysteine through the conserved F or W. D genes are given only for firm matches. Size is omitted from some rows. Given values are once, few, many or a class for expanded clones.

TGCGCCAGCAGCTGGAGGACTAGCGGGGGCTACAATGAGCAGTTCTTC,CASSWRTSGGYNEQFF,16,TRBV5-1,.,TRBJ2-1,TRBD2
TGTGCCAGCAGCTACGGGGCTGAAGCTTTCTTT,CASSYGAEAFF,11,TRBV7-6,once,TRBJ1-1,.
TGTGCCACCAGCAGAGGGGGGGGGATCGCAGATACGCAGTATTTT,CATSRGGGIADTQYF,15,TRBV15,.,TRBJ2-3,TRBD2
TGCGCCAGCAGCCCCGGACAGGCCCGGACCGAAGCTTTCTTT,CASSPGQARTEAFF,14,TRBV5-1,.,TRBJ1-1,TRBD1
TGTGCCAGCAGTGAACTTGGACTGTATGGGGAGACCCAGTACTTC,CASSELGLYGETQYF,15,TRBV2,.,TRBJ2-5,.
TGTGCCAGCAGCCTAACGGGGGGCCGATATAATTCACCCCTCCACTTT,CASSLTGGRYNSPLHF,16,TRBV3-1/TRBV3-2,many,TRBJ1-6,.
TGTGCCAGCAGCTTAGCGCTAACGGGGTACGAGCAGTACTTC,CASSLALTGYEQYF,14,TRBV7-9,.,TRBJ2-7,.
TGTGCCAGCAATCGCGAAAGCAATCAGCCCCAGCATTTT,CASNRESNQPQHF,13,TRBV2,.,TRBJ1-5,.
TGTGCCAGCAGTACTACCTCGACAGGCTGGCTGGAGACCCAGTACTTC,CASSTTSTGWLETQYF,16,TRBV27,.,TRBJ2-5,.
TGCAGCGTTGAGCTGGGCGCTACCGAGCAGTACTTC,CSVELGATEQYF,12,TRBV29-1,once,TRBJ2-7,.
TGTGCCAGCAGTTACTCACTAGCGGGGGGCCTCAGTGAGCAGTTCTTC,CASSYSLAGGLSEQFF,16,TRBV6-5,.,TRBJ2-1,TRBD2
TGTGCCACCGGAGGATATAATGAAAAACTGTTTTTT,CATGGYNEKLFF,12,TRBV15,few,TRBJ1-4,.
TGTGCCAGCAGGGGACAGGCGGATAATTCACCCCTCCACTTT,CASRGQADNSPLHF,14,TRBV6-5,.,TRBJ1-6,TRBD1
TGCGCCAGCCGTAAAAGCGGGGGCACCGGGGAGCTGTTTTTT,CASRKSGGTGELFF,14,TRBV10-2,few,TRBJ2-2,TRBD2
TGTGCCAGCAGCCTCGACAGAACCTACGAGCAGTACTTC,CASSLDRTYEQYF,13,TRBV7-2,.,TRBJ2-7,.
TGCAGTGCTGTCCAGGGGGCTGTAGCTTTCTTT,CSAVQGAVAFF,11,TRBV20-1,.,TRBJ1-1,TRBD1
TGTGCCAGCAGCTTAGTTTCGGGTACAGATACGCAGTATTTT,CASSLVSGTDTQYF,14,TRBV7-3,few,TRBJ2-3,.
TGTGCCAGCAGCCTGGAAGGGGGACAGGACCGGGAGCTGTTTTTT,CASSLEGGQDRELFF,15,TRBV4-2,.,TRBJ2-2,TRBD1
TGTGCCAGCAGCCCCGGACTAGCGGACAATAATGAGCAGTTCTTC,CASSPGLADNNEQFF,15,TRBV7-9,.,TRBJ2-1,TRBD2
TGTGCCAGCAGCCACCCGACAGGTCTAAATTCACCCCTCCACTTT,CASSHPTGLNSPLHF,15,TRBV11-2,.,TRBJ1-6,.
TGCGCCAGCAGCCAAGATCCCCCCAGCGACTCTGGAAACACCATATATTTT,CASSQDPPSDSGNTIYF,17,TRBV4-3,.,TRBJ1-3,.
TGTGCCAGCAGCGCTTCGCAGATTTCGAACACTGAAGCTTTCTTT,CASSASQISNTEAFF,15,TRBV7-9,.,TRBJ1-1,.
TGTGCCAGCAGCCGAAACAACCCAACGGGGGCTAGCGGCCCACCCTGGGCGCAGTATTTT,CASSRNNPTGASGPPWAQYF,20,TRBV3-1/TRBV3-2,.,TRBJ2-3,.
TGTGCCAGCAGTGAACAGGGTTATGGCTACACCTTC,CASSEQGYGYTF,12,TRBV6-1,.,TRBJ1-2,.
TGTGCCAGCAGCCCCCATGGCCAGTTGAACACTGAAGCTTTCTTT,CASSPHGQLNTEAFF,15,TRBV6-5,.,TRBJ1-1,.
TGTGCCAGCAGAGGGACTAGCGGATACGAGCAGTACTTC,CASRGTSGYEQYF,13,TRBV2,.,TRBJ2-7,TRBD2
TGTGCCAGCAGCCAAGATGGGCCACCCGGCTATGGCTACACCTTC,CASSQDGPPGYGYTF,15,TRBV4-2,.,TRBJ1-2,.